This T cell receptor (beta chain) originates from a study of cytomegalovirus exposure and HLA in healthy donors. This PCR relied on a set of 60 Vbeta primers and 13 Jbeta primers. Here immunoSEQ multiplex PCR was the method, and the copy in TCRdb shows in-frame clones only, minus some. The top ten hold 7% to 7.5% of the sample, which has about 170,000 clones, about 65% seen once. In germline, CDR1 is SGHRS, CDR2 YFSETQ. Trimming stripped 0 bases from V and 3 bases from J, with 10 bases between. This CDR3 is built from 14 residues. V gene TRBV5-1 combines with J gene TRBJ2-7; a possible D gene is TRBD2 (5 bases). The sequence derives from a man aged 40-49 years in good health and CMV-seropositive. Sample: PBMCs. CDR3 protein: CASSLGAGLYEQYF. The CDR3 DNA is TGCGCCAGCAGCTTGGGGGCAGGACTCTACGAGCAGTACTTC.